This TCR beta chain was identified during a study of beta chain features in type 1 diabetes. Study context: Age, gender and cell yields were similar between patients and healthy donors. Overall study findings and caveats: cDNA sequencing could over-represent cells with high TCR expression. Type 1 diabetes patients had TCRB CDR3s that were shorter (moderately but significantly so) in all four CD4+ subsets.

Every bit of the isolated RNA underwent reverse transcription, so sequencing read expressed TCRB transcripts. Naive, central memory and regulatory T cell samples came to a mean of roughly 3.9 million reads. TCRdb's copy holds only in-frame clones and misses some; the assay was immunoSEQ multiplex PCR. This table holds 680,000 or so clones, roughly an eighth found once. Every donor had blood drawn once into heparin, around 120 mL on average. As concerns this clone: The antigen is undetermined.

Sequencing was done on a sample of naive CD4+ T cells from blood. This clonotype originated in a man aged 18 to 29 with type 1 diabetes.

This chain's CDR3 is CASSLEGHNSPLHF. CDR3 DNA sequence: TGTGCCAGCAGCTTAGAAGGTCATAATTCACCCCTCCACTTT. This rearrangement joins TRBV7-2 to TRBJ1-6; D not certain. The length of the CDR3 is 14 residues. Germline V gives CDR1 SGHTA, CDR2 FQGNSA. Trimming left V 1 base short and J 5 bases short, with 6 bases between.